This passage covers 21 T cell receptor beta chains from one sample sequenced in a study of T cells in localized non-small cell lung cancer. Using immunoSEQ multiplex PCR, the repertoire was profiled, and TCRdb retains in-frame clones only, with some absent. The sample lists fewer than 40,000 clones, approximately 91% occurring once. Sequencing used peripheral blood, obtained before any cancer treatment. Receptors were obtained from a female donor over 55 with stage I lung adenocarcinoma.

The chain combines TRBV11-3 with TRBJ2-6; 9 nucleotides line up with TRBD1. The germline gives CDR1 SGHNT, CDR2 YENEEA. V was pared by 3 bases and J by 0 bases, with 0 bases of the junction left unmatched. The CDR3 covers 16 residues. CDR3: CASSLGQGSGANVLTF. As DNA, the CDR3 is TGTGCCAGCAGCTTGGGACAGGGCTCTGGGGCCAACGTCCTGACTTTC.

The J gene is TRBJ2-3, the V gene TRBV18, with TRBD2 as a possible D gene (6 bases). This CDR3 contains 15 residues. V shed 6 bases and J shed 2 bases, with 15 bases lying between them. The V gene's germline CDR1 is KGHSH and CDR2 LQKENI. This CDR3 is CASSHSSDSTDTQYF. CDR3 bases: TGTGCCAGCTCTCATTCTAGCGATTCCACAGATACGCAGTATTTT.

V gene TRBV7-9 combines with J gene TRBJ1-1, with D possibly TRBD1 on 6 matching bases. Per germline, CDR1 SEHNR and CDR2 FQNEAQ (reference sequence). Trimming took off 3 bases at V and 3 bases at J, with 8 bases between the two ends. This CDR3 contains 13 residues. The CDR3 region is CASSFAGDTEAFF. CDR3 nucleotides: TGTGCCAGCAGCTTCGCAGGGGACACTGAAGCTTTCTTT.

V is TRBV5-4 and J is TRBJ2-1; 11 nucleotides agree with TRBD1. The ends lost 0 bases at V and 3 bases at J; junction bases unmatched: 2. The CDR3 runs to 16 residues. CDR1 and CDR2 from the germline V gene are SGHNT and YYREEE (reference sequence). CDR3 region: CASSLGTGGLYNEQFF. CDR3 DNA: TGTGCCAGCAGCTTGGGGACAGGGGGCCTCTACAATGAGCAGTTCTTC.

CDR3 in amino acids: CASSKTGTSVYNEQFF. CDR3 bases: TGTGCCAGCAGCAAAACCGGGACTAGTGTCTACAATGAGCAGTTCTTC. This chain links TRBV9 with TRBJ2-1; TRBD2 agrees at 8 bases. The CDR3 totals 16 residues. Germline CDR1 is SGDLS and CDR2 is YYNGEE. V trimming: 4 bases; J trimming: 3 bases; junction bases outside the gene matches: 9.

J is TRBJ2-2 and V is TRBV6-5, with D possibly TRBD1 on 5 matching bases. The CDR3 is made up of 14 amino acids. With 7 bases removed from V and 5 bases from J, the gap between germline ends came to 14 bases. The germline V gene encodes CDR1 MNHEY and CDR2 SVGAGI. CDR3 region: CASNPQGGTGELFF. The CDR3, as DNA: TGTGCCAGCAATCCCCAGGGTGGGACCGGGGAGCTGTTTTTT.

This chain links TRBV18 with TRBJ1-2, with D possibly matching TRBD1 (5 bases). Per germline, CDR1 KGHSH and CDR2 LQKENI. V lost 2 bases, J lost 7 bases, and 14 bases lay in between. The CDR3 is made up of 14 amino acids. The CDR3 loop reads CASSPVVGAPGYTF. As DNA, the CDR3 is TGTGCCAGCTCACCAGTGGTTGGGGCTCCTGGCTACACCTTC.

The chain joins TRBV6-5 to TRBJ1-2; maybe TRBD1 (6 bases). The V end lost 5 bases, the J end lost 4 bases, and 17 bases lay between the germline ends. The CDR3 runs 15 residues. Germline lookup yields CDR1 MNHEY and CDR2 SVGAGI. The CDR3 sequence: CASSPRDIHSYGYTF. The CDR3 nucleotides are TGTGCCAGCAGTCCCCGGGACATCCATTCCTATGGCTACACCTTC.

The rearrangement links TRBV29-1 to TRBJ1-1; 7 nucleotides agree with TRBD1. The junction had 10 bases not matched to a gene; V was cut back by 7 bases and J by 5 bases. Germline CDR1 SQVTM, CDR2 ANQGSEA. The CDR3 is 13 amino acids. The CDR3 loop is CSAPGQQGTEAFF. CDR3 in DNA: TGCAGCGCCCCGGGACAGCAGGGAACTGAAGCTTTCTTT.

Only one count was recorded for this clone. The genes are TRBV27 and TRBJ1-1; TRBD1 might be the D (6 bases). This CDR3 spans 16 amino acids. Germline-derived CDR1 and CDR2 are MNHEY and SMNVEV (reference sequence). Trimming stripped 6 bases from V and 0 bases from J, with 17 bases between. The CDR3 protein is CASSQDFQGMNTEAFF. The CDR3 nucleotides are TGTGCCAGCAGCCAAGATTTCCAGGGGATGAACACTGAAGCTTTCTTT.

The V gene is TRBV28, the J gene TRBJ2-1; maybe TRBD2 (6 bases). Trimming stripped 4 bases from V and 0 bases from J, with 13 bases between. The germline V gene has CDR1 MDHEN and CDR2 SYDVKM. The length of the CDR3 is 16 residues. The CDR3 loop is CASSSLAPSSYNEQFF. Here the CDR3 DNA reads TGTGCCAGCAGTTCCCTAGCGCCGAGCTCCTACAATGAGCAGTTCTTC.

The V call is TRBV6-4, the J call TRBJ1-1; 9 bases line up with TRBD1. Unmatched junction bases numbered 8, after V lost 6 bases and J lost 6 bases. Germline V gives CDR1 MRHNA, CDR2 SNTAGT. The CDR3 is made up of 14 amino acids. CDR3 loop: CASRENRGQAEAFF. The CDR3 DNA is TGTGCCAGCAGGGAAAACAGGGGGCAGGCTGAAGCTTTCTTT.

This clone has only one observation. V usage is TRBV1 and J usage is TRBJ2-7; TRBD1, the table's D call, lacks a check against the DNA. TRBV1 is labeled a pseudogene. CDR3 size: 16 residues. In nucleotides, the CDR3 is TGCACCAGCAGCCATGCGTCCCACAGCTTCTCCTACGAGCAGTACTTC. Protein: CTSSHASHSFSYEQYF.

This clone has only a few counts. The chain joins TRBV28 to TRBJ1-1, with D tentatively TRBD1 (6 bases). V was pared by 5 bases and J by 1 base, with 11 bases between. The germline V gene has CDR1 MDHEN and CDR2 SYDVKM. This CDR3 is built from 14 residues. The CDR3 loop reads CASSPGHSNTEAFF. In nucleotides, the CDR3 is TGTGCCAGCAGTCCGGGACACTCGAACACTGAAGCTTTCTTT.

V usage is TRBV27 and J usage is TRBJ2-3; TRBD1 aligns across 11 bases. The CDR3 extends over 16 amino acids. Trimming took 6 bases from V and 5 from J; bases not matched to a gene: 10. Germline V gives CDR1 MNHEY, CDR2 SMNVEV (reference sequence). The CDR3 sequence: CASRPWTGGKVDTQYF. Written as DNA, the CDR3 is TGTGCCAGCAGGCCCTGGACAGGGGGCAAGGTAGATACGCAGTATTTT.

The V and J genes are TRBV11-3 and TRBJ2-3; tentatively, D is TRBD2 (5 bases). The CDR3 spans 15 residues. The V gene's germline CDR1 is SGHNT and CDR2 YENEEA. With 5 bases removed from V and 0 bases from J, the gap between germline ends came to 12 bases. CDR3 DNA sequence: TGTGCCAGCAGCCCGGACGGGGTTAGCACAGATACGCAGTATTTT. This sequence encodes CASSPDGVSTDTQYF.

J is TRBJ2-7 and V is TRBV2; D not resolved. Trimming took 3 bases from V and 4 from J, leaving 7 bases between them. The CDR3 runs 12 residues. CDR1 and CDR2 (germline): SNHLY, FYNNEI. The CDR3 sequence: CASSDYSYEQYF. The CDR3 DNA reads TGTGCCAGCAGTGATTACAGTTACGAGCAGTACTTC.

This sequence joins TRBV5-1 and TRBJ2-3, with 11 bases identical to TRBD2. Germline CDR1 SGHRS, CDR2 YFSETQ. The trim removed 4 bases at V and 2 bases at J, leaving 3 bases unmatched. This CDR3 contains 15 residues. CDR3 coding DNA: TGCGCCAGCAGCGTGACTAGCGGGATCACAGATACGCAGTATTTT. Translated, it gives CASSVTSGITDTQYF.

CDR3 bases: TGTGCCAGCAGCTTAGAATTAGGCTGGGCAGGGACCCCTAACTATGGCTACACCTTC. This codes for CASSLELGWAGTPNYGYTF. The V gene is TRBV11-2, the J gene TRBJ1-2; TRBD1 is a possible D gene (5 bases). The CDR3 is 19 amino acids. The V gene's germline CDR1 is SGHAT and CDR2 FQNNGV. Trimming pared 0 bases from V and 0 bases from J, leaving 20 bases between.

CDR3 protein: CASSTTPGSYNEQFF. The CDR3 nucleotides are TGTGCCAGCAGCACGACGCCCGGGTCCTACAATGAGCAGTTCTTC. The J gene is TRBJ2-1, the V gene TRBV7-3; the D is unclear. CDR3 length equals 15 residues. V was pared by 5 bases and J by 1 base, with 12 bases between. CDR1 and CDR2 from the germline V gene are SGHTA and FQGTGA.

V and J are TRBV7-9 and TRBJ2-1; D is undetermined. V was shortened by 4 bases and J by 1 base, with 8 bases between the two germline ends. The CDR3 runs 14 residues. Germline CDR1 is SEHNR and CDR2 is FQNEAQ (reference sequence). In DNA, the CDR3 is TGTGCCAGCAGCTCCCAGGAGTCCTACAATGAGCAGTTCTTC. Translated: CASSSQESYNEQFF.